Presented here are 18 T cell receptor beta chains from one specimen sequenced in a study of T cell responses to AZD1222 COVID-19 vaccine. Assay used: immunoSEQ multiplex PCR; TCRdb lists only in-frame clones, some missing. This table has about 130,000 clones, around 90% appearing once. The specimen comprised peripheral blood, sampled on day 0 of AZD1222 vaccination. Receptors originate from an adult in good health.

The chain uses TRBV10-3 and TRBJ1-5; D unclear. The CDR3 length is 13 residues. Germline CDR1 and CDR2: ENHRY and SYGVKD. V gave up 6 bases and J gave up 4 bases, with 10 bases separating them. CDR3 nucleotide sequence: TGTGCCATCAGCATCGAATTAAATCAGCCCCAGCATTTT. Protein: CAISIELNQPQHF.

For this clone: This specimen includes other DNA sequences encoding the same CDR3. Here the CDR3 DNA reads TGTGCCAGCCATAGGGAGGCCATCTCCTACGAGCAGTACTTC. This translates into CASHREAISYEQYF. V is TRBV2 and J is TRBJ2-7; tentatively, D is TRBD2 (6 bases). Germline V gives CDR1 SNHLY, CDR2 FYNNEI. CDR3 length: 14 amino acids. V lost 8 bases and J 0 bases, leaving 14 bases between the germline ends. Full variable domain (rest looked up from reference TRBV2 and TRBJ2-7): EPEVTQTPSHQVTQMGQEVILRCVPISNHLYFYWYRQILGQKVEFLVSFYNNEISEKSEIFDDQFSVERPDGSNFTLKIRSTKLEDSAMYFCASHREAISYEQYFGPGTRLTVT.

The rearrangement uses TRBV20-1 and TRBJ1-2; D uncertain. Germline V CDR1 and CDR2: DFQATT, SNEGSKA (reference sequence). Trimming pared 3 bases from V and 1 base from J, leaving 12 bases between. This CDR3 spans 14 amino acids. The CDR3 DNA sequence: TGCAGTGCTAGTATGGGTGCGGGTAACTATGGCTACACCTTC. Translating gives CSASMGAGNYGYTF.

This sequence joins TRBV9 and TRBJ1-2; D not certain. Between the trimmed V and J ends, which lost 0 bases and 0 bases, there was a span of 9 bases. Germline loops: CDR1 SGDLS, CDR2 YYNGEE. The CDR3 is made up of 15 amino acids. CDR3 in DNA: TGTGCCAGCAGCGTAGAAATTGATGCTAACTATGGCTACACCTTC. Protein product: CASSVEIDANYGYTF.

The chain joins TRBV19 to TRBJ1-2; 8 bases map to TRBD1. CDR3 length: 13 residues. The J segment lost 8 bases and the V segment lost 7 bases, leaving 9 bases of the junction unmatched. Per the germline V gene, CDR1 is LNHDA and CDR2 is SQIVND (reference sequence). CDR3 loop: CASNRQGASGYTF. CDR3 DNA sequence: TGTGCCAGTAACCGGCAGGGGGCGAGCGGCTACACCTTC.

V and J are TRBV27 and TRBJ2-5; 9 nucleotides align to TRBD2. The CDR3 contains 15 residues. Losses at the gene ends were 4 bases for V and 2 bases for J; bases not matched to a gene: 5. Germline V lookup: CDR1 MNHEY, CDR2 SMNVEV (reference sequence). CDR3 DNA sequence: TGTGCCAGCAGTTCCCGGCTAGCGGGGCAAGAGACCCAGTACTTC. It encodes CASSSRLAGQETQYF.

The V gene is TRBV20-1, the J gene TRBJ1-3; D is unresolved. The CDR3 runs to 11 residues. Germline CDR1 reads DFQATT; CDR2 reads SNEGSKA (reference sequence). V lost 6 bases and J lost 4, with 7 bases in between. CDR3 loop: CSAKTGNTIYF. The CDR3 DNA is TGCAGTGCAAAGACAGGAAACACCATATATTTT.

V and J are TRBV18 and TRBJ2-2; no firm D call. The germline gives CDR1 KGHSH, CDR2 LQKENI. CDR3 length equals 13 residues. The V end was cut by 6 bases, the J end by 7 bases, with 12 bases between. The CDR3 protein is CASSRNLDGELFF. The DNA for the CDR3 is TGTGCCAGCTCCCGAAATTTGGACGGGGAGCTGTTTTTT.

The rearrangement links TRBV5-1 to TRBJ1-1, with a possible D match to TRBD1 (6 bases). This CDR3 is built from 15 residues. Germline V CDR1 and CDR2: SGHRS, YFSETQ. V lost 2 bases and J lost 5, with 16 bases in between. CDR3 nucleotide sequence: TGCGCCAGCAGCTTTACAGGGAAGAGGAGTACTGAAGCTTTCTTT. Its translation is CASSFTGKRSTEAFF.

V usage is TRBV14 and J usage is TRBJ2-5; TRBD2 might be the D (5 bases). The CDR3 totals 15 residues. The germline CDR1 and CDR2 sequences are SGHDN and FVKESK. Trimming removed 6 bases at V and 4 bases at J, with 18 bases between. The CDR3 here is CASSPDWSPRETQYF. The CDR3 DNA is TGTGCCAGCAGTCCGGACTGGTCCCCCCGAGAGACCCAGTACTTC. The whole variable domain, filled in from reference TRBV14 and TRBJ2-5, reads EAGVTQFPSHSVIEKGQTVTLRCDPISGHDNLYWYRRVMGKEIKFLLHFVKESKQDESGMPNNRFLAERTGGTYSTLKVQPAELEDSGVYFCASSPDWSPRETQYFGPGTRLLVL.

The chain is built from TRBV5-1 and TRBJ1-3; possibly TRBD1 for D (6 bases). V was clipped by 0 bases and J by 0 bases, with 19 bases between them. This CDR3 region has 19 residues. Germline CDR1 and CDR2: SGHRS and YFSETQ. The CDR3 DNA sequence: TGCGCCAGCAGCTTGGTGGTGGCGGAGGGACACCACTCTGGAAACACCATATATTTT. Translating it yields CASSLVVAEGHHSGNTIYF.

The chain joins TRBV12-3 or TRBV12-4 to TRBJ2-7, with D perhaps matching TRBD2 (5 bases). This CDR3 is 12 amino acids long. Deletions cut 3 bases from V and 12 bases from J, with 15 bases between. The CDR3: CASSFEGIHRYF. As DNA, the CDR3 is TGTGCCAGCAGTTTCGAGGGTATTCATCGGTACTTC.

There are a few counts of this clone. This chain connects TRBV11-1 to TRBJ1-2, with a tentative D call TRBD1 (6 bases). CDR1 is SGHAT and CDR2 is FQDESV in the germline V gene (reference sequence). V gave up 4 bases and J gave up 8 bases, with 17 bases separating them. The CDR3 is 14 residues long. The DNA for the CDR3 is TGTGCCAGCAGCTCTAATGGGCCAGGGGAAGGCTACACCTTC. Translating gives CASSSNGPGEGYTF.

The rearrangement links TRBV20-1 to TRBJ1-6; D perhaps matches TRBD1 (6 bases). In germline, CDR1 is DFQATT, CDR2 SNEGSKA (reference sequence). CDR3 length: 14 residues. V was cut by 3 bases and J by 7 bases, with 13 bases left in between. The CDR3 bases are TGCAGTGCTAGTGGGCGGACAGCCAATTCACCCCTCCACTTT. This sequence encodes CSASGRTANSPLHF.

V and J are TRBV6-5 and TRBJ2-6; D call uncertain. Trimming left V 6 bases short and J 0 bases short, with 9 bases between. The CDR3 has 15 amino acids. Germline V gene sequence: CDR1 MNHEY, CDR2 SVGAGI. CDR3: CASSPLGSGANVLTF. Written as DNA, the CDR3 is TGTGCCAGCAGCCCCTTGGGCTCTGGGGCCAACGTCCTGACTTTC.

The CDR3 DNA follows: TGTGCCAGCAGCAAAGATGGTTGGAACACTGAAGCTTTCTTT. It yields the protein CASSKDGWNTEAFF. The J gene is TRBJ1-1, the V gene TRBV11-3; no reliable D call. This CDR3 spans 14 amino acids. V lost 5 bases and J 1 base, leaving 11 bases between the germline ends. Germline V CDR1 and CDR2: SGHNT, YENEEA.

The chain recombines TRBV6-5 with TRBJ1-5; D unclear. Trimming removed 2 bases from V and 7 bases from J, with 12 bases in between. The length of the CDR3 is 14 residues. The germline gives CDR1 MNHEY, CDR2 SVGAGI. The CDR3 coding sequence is TGTGCCAGCAGTTACGGGTTTGGGGTGCAGCCCCAGCATTTT. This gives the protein CASSYGFGVQPQHF.

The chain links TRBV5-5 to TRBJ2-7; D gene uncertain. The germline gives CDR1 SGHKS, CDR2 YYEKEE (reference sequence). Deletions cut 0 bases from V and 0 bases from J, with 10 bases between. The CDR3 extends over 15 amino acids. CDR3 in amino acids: CASSLVAGLSYEQYF. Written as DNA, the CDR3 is TGTGCCAGCAGCTTGGTGGCCGGTCTCTCCTACGAGCAGTACTTC.